Presented here are 30 T cell receptor beta chains from one specimen sequenced in a study of CD8 T cells in ankylosing spondylitis. TCRdb independently ran MiXCR on the 5' RACE reads; one entry per CDR3 protein. The sample has some 33,000 distinct CDR3 sequences; approximately 15% are singletons. The sample consisted of blood. Receptors originate from a male donor with ankylosing spondylitis or in good health (not recorded which).

A few counts support this clonotype. The V call is TRBV4-1, the J call TRBJ1-1; no definite D call. The CDR3 contains 16 residues. The germline CDR1 and CDR2 sequences are MGHRA and YSYEKL. Trimming removed 0 bases from V and 4 bases from J, with 15 bases in between. The CDR3 reads CASSQDIMTGGTEAFF. In nucleotides, the CDR3 is TGCGCCAGCAGCCAAGATATTATGACGGGAGGCACTGAAGCTTTCTTT.

This clonotype was observed a few times. J is TRBJ2-2 and V is TRBV4-3, with TRBD2 matching 8 bases. J was trimmed by 7 bases and V by 1 base; bases with no gene match: 8. The CDR3 covers 16 residues. Germline V lookup: CDR1 LGHNA, CDR2 YSLEER. CDR3 DNA sequence: TGCGCCAGCAGCCAAGGGCTAGCGGGCTTCGTCGGGGAGCTGTTTTTT. It translates to CASSQGLAGFVGELFF.

A few counts support this clonotype. J is TRBJ2-3 and V is TRBV3-1; D may be TRBD1 or TRBD2 (5 bases each). CDR1 is LGHDT and CDR2 is YNNKEL in the germline V gene (reference sequence). V was shortened by 1 base and J by 0 bases, with 8 bases between the two germline ends. The CDR3 sequence is 15 residues long. The CDR3 protein is CASSQGDVSTDTQYF. CDR3 coding DNA: TGTGCCAGCAGCCAAGGGGACGTTAGCACAGATACGCAGTATTTT.

This clonotype was counted only a few times. V and J are TRBV5-1 and TRBJ2-3; D is possibly TRBD2 (6 bases). The CDR3 contains 16 residues. Germline assignment: CDR1 SGHRS and CDR2 YFSETQ. Trimming shortened V by 4 bases and J by 3 bases, and 18 bases separated the two germline ends. The CDR3, as DNA: TGCGCCAGCAGCGGGGGGATTGACTGGTTTACAGATACGCAGTATTTT. Its translation is CASSGGIDWFTDTQYF.

This clonotype was counted between two and nine times. The rearrangement uses TRBV5-1 and TRBJ2-1; weak D call: TRBD2 (5 bases). The V gene lost 7 bases and the J gene lost 6 bases, with 14 bases spanning the gap. CDR3 length: 13 residues. Per the germline V gene, CDR1 is SGHRS and CDR2 is YFSETQ. The CDR3, as DNA: TGCGCCAGCTCGTACGGGGTTTTCAATGAGCAGTTCTTC. Translated, it gives CASSYGVFNEQFF.

This clonotype is labeled medium-sized. The chain uses TRBV28 and TRBJ2-3, with D unresolved. CDR1 and CDR2 from the germline V gene are MDHEN and SYDVKM. The V gene lost 7 bases and the J gene lost 8 bases, with 13 bases spanning the gap. CDR3 length: 12 residues. As DNA, the CDR3 is TGTGCCAGCACCCCTCCCCGTGGTACGCAGTATTTT. Residues: CASTPPRGTQYF.

The chain uses TRBV4-3 and TRBJ2-1, with 7 bases identical to TRBD2. The CDR3 spans 16 residues. Germline V gene sequence: CDR1 LGHNA, CDR2 YSLEER. V lost 1 base, J lost 9 bases, and 12 bases stayed unmatched. The CDR3 sequence: CASSQGDYDELGEQFF. The DNA of the CDR3 is TGCGCCAGCAGCCAAGGGGACTACGACGAATTGGGTGAGCAGTTCTTC.

The rearrangement links TRBV6-6 to TRBJ2-5; tentative D call: TRBD2 (5 bases). There are 15 residues in the CDR3. CDR1 and CDR2 from the germline V gene are MNHNY and SVGAGI (reference sequence). V was clipped by 5 bases and J by 4 bases, with 17 bases between them. The CDR3 DNA sequence: TGTGCCAGCAGTACCGCGGGTGCGCCCGGAGAGACCCAGTACTTC. Amino acid sequence: CASSTAGAPGETQYF.

The chain recombines TRBV10-3 with TRBJ2-2; D ambiguous. From germline, CDR1 is ENHRY and CDR2 SYGVKD. Trimming shortened V by 8 bases and J by 4 bases, and 17 bases separated the two germline ends. This CDR3 contains 15 residues. CDR3 sequence (DNA): TGTGCCATCGCAACACTCCCTAAGACCACCGGGGAGCTGTTTTTT. As protein: CAIATLPKTTGELFF.

This clonotype has just a few counts. The chain employs TRBV7-9 and TRBJ1-4, with TRBD1 identical over 9 bases. V shed 4 bases, J shed 5 bases, and the junction held 5 bases outside the gene matches. Germline CDR1 SEHNR, CDR2 FQNEAQ (reference sequence). The CDR3 is 15 amino acids. CDR3 nucleotides: TGTGCCAGCAGCTCACCGACAGGGGGGAATGAAAAACTGTTTTTT. This gives the protein CASSSPTGGNEKLFF.

This clonotype occurred a few times. This rearrangement joins TRBV11-2 to TRBJ2-1; tentative D call: TRBD2 (5 bases). The CDR3 sequence is 16 residues long. CDR1 is SGHAT, CDR2 FQNNGV, per germline. V lost 1 base and J 8 bases, leaving 18 bases between the germline ends. CDR3 sequence reads: CASSLADGMRGYEQFF. CDR3 DNA: TGTGCCAGCAGCTTAGCCGACGGGATGAGAGGCTATGAGCAGTTCTTC.

This chain uses TRBV6-5 with TRBJ2-1, with TRBD1 as a possible D gene (6 bases). The V gene lost 5 bases and the J gene lost 3 bases, with 11 bases spanning the gap. Germline lookup yields CDR1 MNHEY and CDR2 SVGAGI. The CDR3 runs to 14 residues. CDR3 sequence: CASSSRDNYNEQFF. In nucleotides, the CDR3 is TGTGCCAGCAGTAGCCGGGACAACTACAATGAGCAGTTCTTC.

This clonotype was seen more than once but under ten times. V and J are TRBV7-2 and TRBJ2-2, with 8 nucleotides matching TRBD2. The length of the CDR3 is 15 residues. Germline trimming cut 5 bases from V and 4 bases from J; bases unmatched to any gene: 6. Germline CDR1 is SGHTA and CDR2 is FQGNSA. The CDR3 bases are TGTGCCAGCAGCCTCGGTGCGGGGGGCACCGGGGAGCTGTTTTTT. Its translation is CASSLGAGGTGELFF.

This chain uses TRBV7-2 with TRBJ2-2; possible D gene TRBD1, 5 bases. The CDR3 is 16 amino acids. The V gene lost 2 bases and the J gene lost 7 bases, with 17 bases spanning the gap. CDR1 is SGHTA, CDR2 FQGNSA, per germline. CDR3 sequence: CASSLYGRVSFGELFF. The DNA for the CDR3 is TGTGCCAGCAGCTTATACGGCAGGGTTTCGTTCGGGGAGCTGTTTTTT.

The chain employs TRBV7-2 and TRBJ1-4; the D is unclear. The CDR3 loop spans 15 amino acids. Germline lookup yields CDR1 SGHTA and CDR2 FQGNSA. Trimming took off 1 base at V and 4 bases at J, with 10 bases between the two ends. The CDR3 sequence is CASSLGGSGNEKLFF. DNA of the CDR3: TGTGCCAGCAGCTTAGGGGGAAGTGGTAATGAAAAACTGTTTTTT.

V gene TRBV28 combines with J gene TRBJ1-4; D may be TRBD1 (6 bases). Germline V CDR1 and CDR2: MDHEN, SYDVKM. The CDR3 has 15 residues. Trimming removed 6 bases at V and 8 bases at J, with 19 bases between. In DNA form, the CDR3 reads TGTGCCAGCAGCCTGGACGGGGGCTTGGACGAAAAACTGTTTTTT. Residues: CASSLDGGLDEKLFF.

The J gene is TRBJ2-7, the V gene TRBV6-2 or TRBV6-3; 7 bases map to TRBD2. With 4 bases clipped from V and 6 bases from J, the junction kept 9 bases outside the gene matches. This CDR3 has 14 amino acids. The V gene's germline CDR1 is MNHEY and CDR2 SVGEGT. The CDR3, as DNA: TGTGCCAGCAGTTGGTCGAGGAGCGGGGTCGAGCAGTACGTC. This gives the protein CASSWSRSGVEQYV.

In this sample, this clonotype turned up many times. The rearrangement links TRBV7-2 to TRBJ2-2, with D unresolved. This CDR3 comprises 13 residues. Per germline, CDR1 SGHTA and CDR2 FQGNSA. V shed 0 bases and J shed 7 bases, with 6 bases lying between them. The CDR3 spells CASSLATYGELFF. CDR3 nucleotides: TGTGCCAGCAGCTTAGCGACTTACGGGGAGCTGTTTTTT.

J is TRBJ2-1 and V is TRBV6-2 or TRBV6-3, with 10 bases aligning to TRBD1. After removal of 6 bases from V and 2 bases from J, the junction contained 4 bases not matched to a gene. This CDR3 contains 15 residues. CDR1 and CDR2 (germline): MNHEY, SVGEGT. The CDR3 region is CASSQDRGTYNEQFF. In DNA form, the CDR3 reads TGTGCCAGCAGCCAGGACAGGGGGACCTACAATGAGCAGTTCTTC.

The rearrangement uses TRBV14 and TRBJ2-2; D ambiguous. Trimming took 2 bases from V and 7 from J, leaving 8 bases between them. Germline V gene data show CDR1 as SGHDN and CDR2 as FVKESK. CDR3 length equals 13 residues. CDR3 in amino acids: CASSQQAIGELFF. The CDR3 DNA reads as TGTGCCAGCAGCCAACAGGCTATCGGGGAGCTGTTTTTT.

This clonotype was counted only a few times. The gene calls are TRBV6-2 or TRBV6-3 and TRBJ2-1; D unclear. Germline CDR1 reads MNHEY; CDR2 reads SVGEGT. V lost 0 bases and J lost 8, with 8 bases in between. This CDR3 spans 13 amino acids. The CDR3 region has the DNA TGTGCCAGCAGTTACTCCTTTAGTTATGAGCAGTTCTTC. Translating gives CASSYSFSYEQFF.

The V gene is TRBV29-1, the J gene TRBJ2-1; the match to TRBD2 covers 8 bases. Germline CDR1 is SQVTM and CDR2 is ANQGSEA. The V segment lost 3 bases and the J segment 6 bases; nucleotides outside the gene matches: 7. This CDR3 region has 14 residues. In DNA form, the CDR3 reads TGCAGCGTTGACCCAAGGACTAGCAGCAATGAGCAGTTCTTC. Its protein product is CSVDPRTSSNEQFF.

This chain joins TRBV4-3 and TRBJ2-1; D might be TRBD2 (5 bases). This CDR3 is 16 amino acids long. Per the germline V gene, CDR1 is LGHNA and CDR2 is YSLEER. The ends were cut back, 3 bases at V and 8 bases at J, with 20 bases in the middle. This CDR3 is CASSHGVTGNPDEQFF. The CDR3 DNA is TGCGCCAGCAGCCACGGGGTTACCGGGAACCCTGATGAGCAGTTCTTC.

This clonotype has just a few counts. V usage is TRBV12-3 or TRBV12-4 and J usage is TRBJ2-1; D may be TRBD1 (6 bases). The length of the CDR3 is 14 residues. V lost 5 bases and J 4 bases, leaving 12 bases between the germline ends. The CDR3 sequence is CASSVSQGYNEQFF. DNA for the CDR3: TGTGCCAGCAGTGTATCTCAGGGGTACAATGAGCAGTTCTTC.

This clonotype showed up just a few times. V usage is TRBV9 and J usage is TRBJ2-3; TRBD1 matches 9 bases. This CDR3 has 18 residues. V lost 4 bases to trimming and J lost 3 bases; unmatched junction nucleotides: 15. The germline V gene encodes CDR1 SGDLS and CDR2 YYNGEE. The DNA of the CDR3 is TGTGCCAGCAGCCCCATGACAGGGGGAACGGCCAAGACAGATACGCAGTATTTT. Protein product: CASSPMTGGTAKTDTQYF.

Only a few counts were recorded for this clonotype. The rearrangement uses TRBV6-7 and TRBJ2-4; no reliable D call. TRBV6-7 is treated as an ORF (open reading frame) with a function not yet certain. V lost 4 bases and J 11 bases, leaving 12 bases between the germline ends. This CDR3 has 12 residues. CDR3 sequence (DNA): TGTGCCAGCAGTTCTCAGATCCTAGTTCAGTACTTC. Protein sequence: CASSSQILVQYF.

J is TRBJ1-4 and V is TRBV21-1; the DNA was not used to check the table's D call, TRBD1. TRBV21-1 is a documented pseudogene. This CDR3 is 16 amino acids long. CDR3 sequence: CASSYTGTGGNEKLFF. CDR3 DNA sequence: TGTGCCAGCAGCTATACCGGGACAGGGGGGAATGAAAAACTGTTTTTT.

The rearrangement joins TRBV7-9 to TRBJ1-3; D is unresolved. Trimming took off 1 base at V and 7 bases at J, with 14 bases between the two ends. The CDR3 contains 15 residues. Germline V lookup: CDR1 SEHNR, CDR2 FQNEAQ (reference sequence). The CDR3 region is CASSLGARRGNTIYF. DNA of the CDR3: TGTGCCAGCAGCTTAGGTGCGAGGCGTGGGAACACCATATATTTT.

This clonotype was picked up a small number of times. The rearrangement links TRBV7-8 to TRBJ2-1, with 8 bases matching TRBD2. V lost 3 bases and J lost 4; bases outside the gene matches: 8. CDR1 and CDR2 from the germline V gene are SGHVS and FQNEAQ. This CDR3 region has 16 residues. This CDR3 is CASSFQGRGAYNEQFF. Here the CDR3 DNA reads TGTGCCAGCAGCTTTCAAGGGCGGGGGGCGTACAATGAGCAGTTCTTC.

A few counts support this clonotype. This rearrangement joins TRBV5-1 to TRBJ2-1; D possibly matches TRBD1 or TRBD2 (5 bases each). In germline, CDR1 is SGHRS, CDR2 YFSETQ. The CDR3 is 15 amino acids. Between the trimmed V and J ends, which lost 2 bases and 5 bases, there was a span of 14 bases. This CDR3 is CASSFNSGRNNEQFF. As DNA, the CDR3 is TGCGCCAGCAGCTTCAACTCGGGACGCAACAATGAGCAGTTCTTC.